What follows are 13 T cell receptor beta chains derived from one specimen sequenced in a study of radiotherapy plus CTLA-4 blockade in lung cancer (dated by TCRdb to 2016 to 2018). To prepare the library, the immunoSEQ multiplex PCR assay was applied. Not all clones reach the TCRdb copy of this immuneACCESS table, which keeps in-frame sequences only. Checked studies attribute under half of the gap to unresolved V genes and leave the rest unexplained. This sample comprises about 97,000 clones, 65% to 75% of them detected only once. Around 2.7% of the sample is taken by the ten largest. The sequencing here drew on peripheral blood, taken from a patient treated with radiotherapy plus ipilimumab. These receptors originate from a human donor with non-small cell lung cancer who had a partial response to radiotherapy plus ipilimumab. Some clones in this sample may be carry-over from other donors' samples.

V gene TRBV28 combines with J gene TRBJ1-6, with D uncertain. Germline CDR1 reads MDHEN; CDR2 reads SYDVKM. V was trimmed by 9 bases and J by 9 bases, leaving 12 bases between them. The CDR3 is 12 residues long. The CDR3 sequence: CASLSGFSPLHF. The CDR3 DNA is TGTGCCAGTTTATCCGGTTTTTCACCCCTCCACTTT.

The genes are TRBV7-2 and TRBJ2-2, with D unresolved. Germline V CDR1 and CDR2: SGHTA, FQGNSA. V was clipped by 2 bases and J by 4 bases, with 5 bases between them. The CDR3 totals 13 residues. For the CDR3, the DNA is TGTGCCAGCAGCTTACTATCCACCGGGGAGCTGTTTTTT. It is translated as CASSLLSTGELFF. The whole variable domain, remainder taken from reference TRBV7-2 and TRBJ2-2, is GAGVSQSPSNKVTEKGKDVELRCDPISGHTALYWYRQSLGQGLEFLIYFQGNSAPDKSGLPSDRFSAERTGGSVSTLTIQRTQQEDSAVYLCASSLLSTGELFFGEGSRLTVL.

The genes are TRBV7-2 and TRBJ2-3; no reliable D call. The length of the CDR3 is 15 residues. Trimming took 3 bases from V and 4 from J, leaving 14 bases between them. The germline CDR1 and CDR2 sequences are SGHTA and FQGNSA. This CDR3 is CASSLARRGADTQYF. The CDR3 bases are TGTGCCAGCAGCTTGGCCCGACGCGGTGCAGATACGCAGTATTTT. The entire variable domain, with the rest obtained from reference TRBV7-2 and TRBJ2-3, is as follows: GAGVSQSPSNKVTEKGKDVELRCDPISGHTALYWYRQSLGQGLEFLIYFQGNSAPDKSGLPSDRFSAERTGGSVSTLTIQRTQQEDSAVYLCASSLARRGADTQYFGPGTRLTVL.

The table lists this clone with a few counts. The V call is TRBV5-1, the J call TRBJ2-7; perhaps TRBD1 as D (5 bases). Germline V gene data show CDR1 as SGHRS and CDR2 as YFSETQ. This CDR3 is built from 14 residues. V was cut by 1 base and J by 5 bases, with 13 bases left in between. CDR3 nucleotides: TGCGCCAGCAGCTTGAGTCCAGGGATTCACGAGCAGTACTTC. Residues: CASSLSPGIHEQYF.

Only one count was recorded for this clone. The gene calls are TRBV11-2 and TRBJ2-5; TRBD2 matches 12 bases. The V and J ends lost 7 bases and 3 bases, in that order; junction bases with no gene match: 18. Germline assignment: CDR1 SGHAT and CDR2 FQNNGV. The CDR3 consists of 19 residues. CDR3 protein: CASNPGGAITSGGKETQYF. CDR3 coding DNA: TGTGCCAGCAACCCTGGCGGTGCGATTACTAGCGGGGGGAAAGAGACCCAGTACTTC.

The chain employs TRBV19 and TRBJ2-3; 10 bases fit TRBD2. This CDR3 is built from 16 residues. V lost 5 bases, J lost 2 bases, and 7 bases stayed unmatched. Germline values: CDR1 LNHDA, CDR2 SQIVND (reference sequence). This chain's CDR3 is CASSPRSGRLTDTQYF. The CDR3 DNA sequence: TGTGCCAGTAGTCCTCGTAGCGGGAGGCTCACAGATACGCAGTATTTT.

This chain joins TRBV9 and TRBJ2-1; 14 bases map to TRBD2. Trimming at V came to 0 bases and at J to 6 bases, leaving 2 bases not matched to a gene. CDR1 and CDR2 (germline): SGDLS, YYNGEE. The CDR3 is 16 amino acids. CDR3 nucleotides: TGTGCCAGCAGCGTAGCGGGACTAGCGGGAGTCAATGAGCAGTTCTTC. It encodes CASSVAGLAGVNEQFF.

This clone appeared a few times. The chain joins TRBV21-1 to TRBJ2-5; the table's TRBD2 call for D was not verified on the DNA. TRBV21-1 is marked as a pseudogene. The CDR3 runs to 19 residues. The CDR3 coding sequence is TGTGCCAGCAGCAAAGGACCGCCCCCTCGTTGGAGGTACCAAGAGACCCAGTACTTC. Translation: CASSKGPPPRWRYQETQYF.

The chain employs TRBV7-9 and TRBJ2-2; 7 nucleotides line up with TRBD2. Trimming at V came to 6 bases and at J to 0 bases, leaving 1 base not matched to a gene. Germline CDR1 reads SEHNR; CDR2 reads FQNEAQ (reference sequence). This CDR3 is 14 amino acids long. In nucleotides, the CDR3 is TGTGCCAGCAGGGGGGGGGCGAACACCGGGGAGCTGTTTTTT. Amino acids: CASRGGANTGELFF.

This chain links TRBV6-5 with TRBJ1-1, with 8 bases identical to TRBD1. CDR1 and CDR2 from the germline V gene are MNHEY and SVGAGI. CDR3 length: 14 amino acids. V gave up 3 bases and J gave up 4 bases; unmatched junction bases: 4. The CDR3 DNA follows: TGTGCCAGCAGTTATGGGACAGGCGTCACTGAAGCTTTCTTT. The encoded protein is CASSYGTGVTEAFF.

This rearrangement joins TRBV13 to TRBJ2-7, with TRBD1 matching 10 bases. Looked up from germline, CDR1 is PRHDT and CDR2 is FYEKMQ (reference sequence). This CDR3 contains 14 residues. J was trimmed by 4 bases and V by 3 bases; bases with no gene match: 3. CDR3 bases: TGTGCCAGCAGCTTTGGGACAGGGGATTACGAGCAGTACTTC. Translated, it gives CASSFGTGDYEQYF. The full variable domain, rest sourced from reference TRBV13 and TRBJ2-7, is AAGVIQSPRHLIKEKRETATLKCYPIPRHDTVYWYQQGPGQDPQFLISFYEKMQSDKGSIPDRFSAQQFSDYHSELNMSSLELGDSALYFCASSFGTGDYEQYFGPGTRLTVT.

The CDR3 protein is CASSNRGFEAFF. CDR3 nucleotide sequence: TGTGCCAGCAGTAACAGGGGTTTTGAAGCTTTCTTT. V gene TRBV6-1 combines with J gene TRBJ1-1, with 7 bases lining up with TRBD1. After removal of 5 bases from V and 7 bases from J, the junction contained 4 bases not matched to a gene. This CDR3 comprises 12 residues. Germline V lookup: CDR1 MNHNS, CDR2 SASEGT.

The chain employs TRBV7-3 and TRBJ2-3, with TRBD2 identical over 12 bases. CDR3 length equals 24 residues. In germline, CDR1 is SGHTA, CDR2 FQGTGA. The trim removed 0 bases at V and 3 bases at J, leaving 25 bases unmatched. CDR3 coding DNA: TGTGCCAGCAGCTTAACACGTGCGACTAGCGGGAGCGGTAGGGGAGAGGGGGGTACAGATACGCAGTATTTT. It translates to CASSLTRATSGSGRGEGGTDTQYF. Filled out from reference TRBV7-3 and TRBJ2-3, the complete variable domain reads GAGVSQTPSNKVTEKGKYVELRCDPISGHTALYWYRQSLGQGPEFLIYFQGTGAADDSGLPNDRFFAVRPEGSVSTLKIQRTERGDSAVYLCASSLTRATSGSGRGEGGTDTQYFGPGTRLTVL.